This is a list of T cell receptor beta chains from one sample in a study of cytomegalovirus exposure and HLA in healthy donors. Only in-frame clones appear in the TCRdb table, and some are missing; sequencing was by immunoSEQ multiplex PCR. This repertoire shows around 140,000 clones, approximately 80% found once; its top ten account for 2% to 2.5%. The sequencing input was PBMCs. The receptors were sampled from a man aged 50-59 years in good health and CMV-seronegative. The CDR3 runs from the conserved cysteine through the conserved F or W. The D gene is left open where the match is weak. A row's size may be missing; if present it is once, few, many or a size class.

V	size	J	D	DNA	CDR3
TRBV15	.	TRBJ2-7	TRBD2	TGTGCCACCAGCAGAGATGGGAGCGGGAGGGCCTACGAGCAGTACTTC	CATSRDGSGRAYEQYF
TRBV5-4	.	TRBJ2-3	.	TGTGCCAGCAGCTTACGCGACAGTACAGATACGCAGTATTTT	CASSLRDSTDTQYF
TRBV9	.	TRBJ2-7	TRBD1	TGTGCCAGCAGCGTAGGGCCCGGGACAGGAAACTACGAGCAGTACTTC	CASSVGPGTGNYEQYF
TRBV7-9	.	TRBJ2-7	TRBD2	TGTGCCAGCAGTCCTAGCGGGGGTTATCACGAGCAGTACTTC	CASSPSGGYHEQYF
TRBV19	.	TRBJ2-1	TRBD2	TGTGCCAGTAGGGGACTAGCATCCAATGAGCAGTTCTTC	CASRGLASNEQFF
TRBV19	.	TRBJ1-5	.	TGTGCCAGTACCATCGAGAATAGCAATCAGCCCCAGCATTTT	CASTIENSNQPQHF
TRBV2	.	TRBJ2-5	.	TGTGCCAGCAGTACTAGCCGCCAAGAGACCCAGTACTTC	CASSTSRQETQYF
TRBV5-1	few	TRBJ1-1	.	TGCGCCAGCAGGACTGAAAACACTGAAGCTTTCTTT	CASRTENTEAFF
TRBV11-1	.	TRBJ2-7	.	TGTGCCAGCAGCTTAGAGGCAGGGGCCAAGACGGCTCCGGGCGAGCAGTACTTC	CASSLEAGAKTAPGEQYF
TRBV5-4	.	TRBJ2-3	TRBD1	TGTGCCAGCAGCTCAGGGACAGGGGGGTTGGGGGATACGCAGTATTTT	CASSSGTGGLGDTQYF
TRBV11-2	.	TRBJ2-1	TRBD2	TGTGCCAGCAGGACCACTAGCGGGACGGGGGAGCAGTTCTTC	CASRTTSGTGEQFF
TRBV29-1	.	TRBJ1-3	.	TGCAGCGTTGAAGGTCAGGCTAATAGAGGAAACACCATATATTTT	CSVEGQANRGNTIYF
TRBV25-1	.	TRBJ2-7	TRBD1	TGTGCCAGCAGAGCCGGGACAGGGGGCTTGGGCGGTTACGAGCAGTACTTC	CASRAGTGGLGGYEQYF
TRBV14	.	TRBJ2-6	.	TGTGCCAGCAGCCAGGATGCGGTTGGGGCCAACGTCCTGACTTTC	CASSQDAVGANVLTF
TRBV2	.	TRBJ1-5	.	TGTGCCAGCAGTGAATTACTGAGCTACAATCAGCCCCAGCATTTT	CASSELLSYNQPQHF
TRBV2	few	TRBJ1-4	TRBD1	TGTGCCACGAGGGGGCTAGCTAATGAAAAACTGTTTTTT	CATRGLANEKLFF
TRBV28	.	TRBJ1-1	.	TGTGCCAGCAGAATCCGAGGTGGGGGGTACACTGAAGCTTTCTTT	CASRIRGGGYTEAFF
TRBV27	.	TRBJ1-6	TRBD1	TGTGCCAGCAGTACCACAGGGGGGGGTTCACCCCTCCACTTT	CASSTTGGGSPLHF
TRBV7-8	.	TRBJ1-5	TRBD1	TGTGCCAGCAGCTTAGAGTTCGTAGGGACAGGGGCTGATCAGCCCCAGCATTTT	CASSLEFVGTGADQPQHF
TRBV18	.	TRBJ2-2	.	TGTGCCAGCTCACCACTTGGGACAGCCGCGGGAGGATCCGGGGAGCTGTTTTTT	CASSPLGTAAGGSGELFF
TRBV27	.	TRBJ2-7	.	TGTGCCAGCAGTTTGGACAGAGCCTACGAGCAGTACTTC	CASSLDRAYEQYF
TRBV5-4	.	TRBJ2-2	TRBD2	TGTGCCAGCAACGGTGCGGCTAGCGGGAAAACCGGGGAGCTGTTTTTT	CASNGAASGKTGELFF
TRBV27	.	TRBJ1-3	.	TGTGCCAGCTCGGCGGGTGTGGGAGGAAACACCATATATTTT	CASSAGVGGNTIYF
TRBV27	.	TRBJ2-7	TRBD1	TGTGCCAGCAGTTCCATCAACCCCCCGGACAGGGCATTGCAGTACTTC	CASSSINPPDRALQYF
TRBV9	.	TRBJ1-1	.	TGTGCCAGCAGCGTAGGACAGGACACTGAAGCTTTCTTT	CASSVGQDTEAFF
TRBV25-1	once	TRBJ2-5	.	TGTGCCAGCAGTGAATCGTTGGGGCAAATCCGAGAGACCCAGTACTTC	CASSESLGQIRETQYF
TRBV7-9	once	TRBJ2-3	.	TGTGCCAGCAGCTTTTCCACAGGATCTTCCGATACGCAGTATTTT	CASSFSTGSSDTQYF
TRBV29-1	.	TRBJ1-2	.	TGCAGCGTTGAAGGGGGGATCACGGGGGCTAACTATGGCTACACCTTC	CSVEGGITGANYGYTF
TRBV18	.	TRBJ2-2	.	TGTGCCAGCTCACCAACGGTTAACGGGGAGCTGTTTTTT	CASSPTVNGELFF
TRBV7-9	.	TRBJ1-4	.	TGTGCCAGCAGCGTCGACAGAACTAATGAAAAACTGTTTTTT	CASSVDRTNEKLFF
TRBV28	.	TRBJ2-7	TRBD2	TGTGCCAGCAGTTCTAGCGGGGGGTTCTCCTACGAGCAGTACTTC	CASSSSGGFSYEQYF
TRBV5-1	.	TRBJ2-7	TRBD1	TGCGCCAGCCCTAGAAGGACAGGTAGCTCCTACGAGCAGTACTTC	CASPRRTGSSYEQYF
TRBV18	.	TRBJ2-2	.	TGTGCCAGCTCACCAGAGGCGGCCTCCAACACCGGGGAGCTGTTTTTT	CASSPEAASNTGELFF
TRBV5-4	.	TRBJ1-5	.	TGTGCCAGCAGCTGGGGGGGAGGGGATAGCAATCAGCCCCAGCATTTT	CASSWGGGDSNQPQHF
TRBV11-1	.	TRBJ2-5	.	TGTGCCAGCAGCTTATTGGAGCTCAGAGAGACCCAGTACTTC	CASSLLELRETQYF
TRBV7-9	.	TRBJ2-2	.	TGTGCCAGCAGCTTACTTTCGCCGAGGCCGAACACCGGGGAGCTGTTTTTT	CASSLLSPRPNTGELFF
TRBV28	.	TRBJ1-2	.	TGTGCCAGCAGTTTATGGCAGGGAGGTAACTATGGCTACACCTTC	CASSLWQGGNYGYTF
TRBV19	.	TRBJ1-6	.	TGTGCCAGTAGTACCGCGGGGGTTCGAGGTTCACCCCTCCACTTT	CASSTAGVRGSPLHF
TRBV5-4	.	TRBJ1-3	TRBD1	TGTGCCAGCAGCCCCACAGGCGGACAGGCCGGCGGCACCATATATTTT	CASSPTGGQAGGTIYF
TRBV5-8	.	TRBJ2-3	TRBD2	TGTGCCAGCCCTACAGGACTAGCGGGAGGGCCTTTTCGCACAGATACGCAGTATTTT	CASPTGLAGGPFRTDTQYF
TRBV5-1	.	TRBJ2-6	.	TGCGCCAGCAGCGATGGACTTCCAGCCAACGTCCTGACTTTC	CASSDGLPANVLTF
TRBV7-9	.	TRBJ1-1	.	TGTTCCAGCAGCTTATTGGGGGGAATGAACACTGAAGCTTTCTTT	CSSSLLGGMNTEAFF
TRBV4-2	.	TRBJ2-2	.	TGTGCCAGCAGCCAAGTCTCACAGCAGGGCGGGGAGCTGTTTTTT	CASSQVSQQGGELFF
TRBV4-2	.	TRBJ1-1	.	TGTGCCAGCAGCCAACCTCCCAGGAATCTTGAAGCTTTCTTT	CASSQPPRNLEAFF
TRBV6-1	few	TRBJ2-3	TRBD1	TGTGCCAGCAGGACAGGGCTTCATACAGATACGCAGTATTTT	CASRTGLHTDTQYF
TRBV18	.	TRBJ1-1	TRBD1	TGTGCCAGCTCACCACTAAAGGGGGCGAGCACTGAAGCTTTCTTT	CASSPLKGASTEAFF
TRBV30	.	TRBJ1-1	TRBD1	TGTGCCTGGAGTACGATATACAGGGGGCTAATGAACACTGAAGCTTTCTTT	CAWSTIYRGLMNTEAFF
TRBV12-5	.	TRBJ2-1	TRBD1	TGTGCTAGTGGTTTGGGGACAGGACAGCCTAGGAGCCATGAGCAGTTCTTC	CASGLGTGQPRSHEQFF
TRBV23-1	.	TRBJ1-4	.	TGCGCCAGCAAAGGAGTTGCAACTAATGAAAAACTGTTTTTT	CASKGVATNEKLFF
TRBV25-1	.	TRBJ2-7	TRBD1	TGTGCCAGCAGTGGGAACAGGGGAAACTCCTACGAGCAGTACTTC	CASSGNRGNSYEQYF
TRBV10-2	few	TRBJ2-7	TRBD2	TGCGCCAGCAACAAAGAGCGGGAGGATCTAGACGAGCAGTACTTC	CASNKEREDLDEQYF
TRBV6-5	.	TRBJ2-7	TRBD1	TGTGCCAGCAGTTACTCGACAGGGGGTTGGTACGAGCAGTACTTC	CASSYSTGGWYEQYF
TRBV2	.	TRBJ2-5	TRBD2	TGTGCCAGCAGTGAACAGGGCGGGAGGGCCCAAGAGACCCAGTACTTC	CASSEQGGRAQETQYF
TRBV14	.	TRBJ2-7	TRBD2	TGTGCCAGCAGCCCGGGACTAGGCGCCGCACTACTAAACTACGAGCAGTACTTC	CASSPGLGAALLNYEQYF
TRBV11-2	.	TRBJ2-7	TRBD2	TGTGCCAGCAGCTTCGGGAGCGGGAGGGCCCACGAGCAGTACTTC	CASSFGSGRAHEQYF
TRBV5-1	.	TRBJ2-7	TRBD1	TGCGCCAGCAGCTCGGGGCCGGGACAGGGGTACGAGCAGTACTTC	CASSSGPGQGYEQYF
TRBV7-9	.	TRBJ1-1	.	TGTGCCAGCAGCTTAGACGGGTCGTGGACTGAAGCTTTCTTT	CASSLDGSWTEAFF
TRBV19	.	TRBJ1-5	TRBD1	TGTGCCAGTAGTACGGGACAGGTTAGCAATCAGCCCCAGCATTTT	CASSTGQVSNQPQHF
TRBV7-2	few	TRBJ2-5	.	TGTGCCAGCAGCTCATTTTGGGGCCCCGGAGAGACCCAGTACTTC	CASSSFWGPGETQYF